This T cell receptor (beta chain) was found in a study of blood T cell repertoires in COVID-19. The CDR3 is made up of 13 amino acids. The germline CDR1 and CDR2 sequences are KGHDR and SFDVKD. V shed 9 bases, J shed 8 bases, and the junction held 8 bases outside the gene matches. Clones were read by immunoSEQ multiplex PCR, and TCRdb kept only the in-frame ones, dropping some. The table shows about 180,000 clones, with roughly 86% occurring only once. The sample taken for sequencing was peripheral blood. This TCR derives from a woman aged 25 to 39 with active or convalescent COVID-19. The rearrangement uses TRBV24-1 and TRBJ2-1, with 8 positions matching TRBD1. The CDR3, as DNA: TGTGCCACCGGGCAGGGGGCTAGGGATGAGCAGTTCTTC. Translating it yields CATGQGARDEQFF.